A single sample is the source of the 18 T cell receptor beta chains below, sequenced in a study of blood T cells in healthy people across ages. A second PCR, run for roughly 7 to 12 cycles, used a sample-barcoded 5' primer plus a J-beta primer mix. TCRdb re-derived calls from the 5' RACE reads in MiXCR, one entry per CDR3 protein. The sample consists of 2 million or so distinct CDR3 sequences, roughly 50% of them appearing once. The sequenced sample was blood. These receptors came from a woman aged 40 to 55 in good health.

This clonotype was counted only a few times. This chain joins TRBV10-2 and TRBJ2-5; D is possibly TRBD1 (6 bases). The CDR3 has 12 amino acids. V was clipped by 10 bases and J by 1 base, with 10 bases between them. Germline loops: CDR1 WSHSY, CDR2 SAAADI. The CDR3, as DNA: TGCGCCACCGGACAGTCCCAAGAGACCCAGTACTTC. The encoded protein is CATGQSQETQYF.

This sequence joins TRBV5-1 and TRBJ1-4; 10 bases agree with TRBD1. The CDR3 is 16 residues long. Losses at the gene ends were 7 bases for V and 4 bases for J; bases not matched to a gene: 10. Germline values: CDR1 SGHRS, CDR2 YFSETQ. This CDR3 is CASRRDGQGVNEKLFF. The CDR3 DNA is TGCGCCAGCCGCCGCGACGGACAGGGGGTTAATGAAAAACTGTTTTTT.

V is TRBV6-2 or TRBV6-3 and J is TRBJ2-4, with a possible D match to TRBD2 (7 bases). The J call is uncertain, as TRBJ2-5 better fits the DNA end. Germline V gene data show CDR1 as MNHEY and CDR2 as SVGEGT. The CDR3 is made up of 15 amino acids. The CDR3 loop is CASSYQGGGIETQYF. DNA of the CDR3: TGTGCCAGCAGTTACCAGGGAGGGGGAATAGAGACCCAGTACTTC.

V usage is TRBV21-1 and J usage is TRBJ2-4; the table's D gene call, TRBD2, was not cross checked with the DNA. TRBV21-1 is labeled a pseudogene. This CDR3 comprises 14 residues. In nucleotides, the CDR3 is TGTGCCAGGACTATAAATTGGTCCAAAAACATTCAGTACTTC. This codes for CARTINWSKNIQYF.

The chain uses TRBV25-1 and TRBJ1-4, with a tentative D call TRBD1 (6 bases). The length of the CDR3 is 15 residues. With 3 bases removed from V and 4 bases from J, the gap between germline ends came to 12 bases. CDR1 is MGHDK, CDR2 SYGVNS, per germline. CDR3 DNA: TGTGCCAGCAGTGATACCGACAGGAATAATGAAAAACTGTTTTTT. This sequence encodes CASSDTDRNNEKLFF.

The chain joins TRBV2 to TRBJ2-5; D gene uncertain. The J call is in doubt because the DNA end fits TRBJ2-7 better. The CDR3 totals 12 residues. Germline lookup yields CDR1 SNHLY and CDR2 FYNNEI. The chain's CDR3 is CASSVQTYEQYF. CDR3 in DNA: TGTGCCAGCAGTGTACAAACCTACGAGCAGTACTTC.

This clonotype has a handful of counts. As DNA, the CDR3 is TGTGCCAGCAGTCCCGGGACTCCTAGAGAGACCCAGTACTTC. Translating it yields CASSPGTPRETQYF. This rearrangement joins TRBV12-3 or TRBV12-4 to TRBJ2-7; D may be TRBD2 (6 bases). The J call is uncertain, as TRBJ2-5 better fits the DNA end. There are 14 residues in the CDR3.

The V and J genes are TRBV7-9 and TRBJ2-3; TRBD1 aligns across 7 bases. The CDR3 spans 15 residues. Trimming took 6 bases from V and 0 from J; bases not matched to a gene: 6. CDR1 SEHNR and CDR2 FQNEAQ come from the germline V gene (reference sequence). The CDR3 nucleotides read TGTGCCAGCAGTCTACAGGGGCAGAGCACAGATACGCAGTATTTT. Protein: CASSLQGQSTDTQYF.

This clonotype came up once. J is TRBJ2-5 and V is TRBV28; TRBD1 matches 8 bases. From germline, CDR1 is MDHEN and CDR2 SYDVKM. The CDR3 runs 18 residues. Trimming at V came to 5 bases and at J to 2 bases, leaving 16 bases not matched to a gene. CDR3 in amino acids: CASSDGTGRFTLQETQYF. In DNA, the CDR3 is TGTGCCAGCAGTGACGGGACAGGCCGATTTACCTTACAAGAGACCCAGTACTTC.

This clonotype was detected only a few times. The rearrangement joins TRBV7-2 to TRBJ2-3; no definite D call. CDR3 length equals 13 residues. Germline CDR1 and CDR2: SGHTA and FQGNSA. V dropped 4 bases and J dropped 10 bases, with 15 bases sitting between them. The CDR3 DNA reads as TGTGCCAGCAGCTCACAGACTCCCCCCCCGCAGTATTTT. Protein sequence: CASSSQTPPPQYF.

The genes are TRBV7-2 and TRBJ1-1; no firm D call. The V and J ends lost 6 bases and 7 bases respectively, with 12 bases between them. Germline V gene lookup returns CDR1 SGHTA and CDR2 FQGNSA. The CDR3 consists of 12 residues. The CDR3 protein is CASSFFQVEAFF. DNA of the CDR3: TGTGCCAGCAGTTTCTTCCAGGTTGAAGCTTTCTTT. The full variable domain, with the rest looked up from reference TRBV7-2 and TRBJ1-1, is GAGVSQSPSNKVTEKGKDVELRCDPISGHTALYWYRQSLGQGLEFLIYFQGNSAPDKSGLPSDRFSAERTGGSVSTLTIQRTQQEDSAVYLCASSFFQVEAFFGQGTRLTVV.

This clonotype was seen a few times. V is TRBV6-2 or TRBV6-3 and J is TRBJ2-7; D unclear. CDR1 and CDR2 (germline): MNHEY, SVGEGT. The CDR3 spans 13 residues. V was pared by 4 bases and J by 6 bases, with 13 bases between. The CDR3 sequence is CASSFTLSGEQYF. The CDR3, as DNA: TGTGCCAGCAGTTTCACCCTATCGGGCGAGCAGTACTTC.

This chain's CDR3 is CASSTRFFVGVWTDTQYF. CDR3 bases: TGTGCCAGCAGCACTAGATTTTTCGTAGGGGTTTGGACAGATACGCAGTATTTT. This chain links TRBV28 with TRBJ2-3; D is perhaps TRBD1 or TRBD2 (5 bases each). CDR3 length: 18 residues. Per the germline V gene, CDR1 is MDHEN and CDR2 is SYDVKM. Deletions cut 6 bases from V and 3 bases from J, with 25 bases between.

In its sample, this clonotype was seen a few times. The V call is TRBV7-2, the J call TRBJ2-1; 7 bases map to TRBD2. The V segment lost 3 bases and the J segment 0 bases; nucleotides outside the gene matches: 5. The CDR3 extends over 16 amino acids. Germline CDR1 is SGHTA and CDR2 is FQGNSA. In DNA form, the CDR3 reads TGTGCCAGCAGCTTCTTCGGGGGGAGCTCCTACAATGAGCAGTTCTTC. This translates into CASSFFGGSSYNEQFF.

This clonotype showed up just a few times. The chain uses TRBV25-1 and TRBJ2-7, with 14 bases fitting TRBD2. The CDR3 length is 14 residues. V was pared by 8 bases and J by 3 bases, with 3 bases of the junction left unmatched. Per germline, CDR1 MGHDK and CDR2 SYGVNS. The CDR3 loop is CASGTSGGLYEQYF. The CDR3, as DNA: TGTGCCAGCGGGACTAGCGGGGGACTCTACGAGCAGTACTTC.

In this sample, this clonotype turned up a few times. This rearrangement joins TRBV5-6 to TRBJ1-5; D ambiguous. V was shortened by 4 bases and J by 5 bases, with 16 bases between the two germline ends. Germline V gene sequence: CDR1 SGHDT, CDR2 YYEEEE. The CDR3 is 15 residues long. The CDR3 DNA is TGTGCCAGCAGCGCCCGCCTGGGCCAACATCAGCCCCAGCATTTT. It translates to CASSARLGQHQPQHF. The whole variable domain, remainder taken from reference TRBV5-6 and TRBJ1-5, is DAGVTQSPTHLIKTRGQQVTLRCSPKSGHDTVSWYQQALGQGPQFIFQYYEEEERQRGNFPDRFSGHQFPNYSSELNVNALLLGDSALYLCASSARLGQHQPQHFGDGTRLSIL.

The rearrangement links TRBV9 to TRBJ2-1; 12 positions agree with TRBD2. Germline V CDR1 and CDR2: SGDLS, YYNGEE. The CDR3 length is 14 residues. V lost 7 bases and J lost 7; bases outside the gene matches: 6. CDR3 sequence: CASEALAGGNEQFF. The DNA for the CDR3 is TGTGCCAGCGAGGCCCTAGCGGGGGGGAATGAGCAGTTCTTC.

The chain has TRBV6-5 and TRBJ2-4; the D is unclear. The better agreement between TRBJ2-7 and the DNA end casts doubt on the J call. CDR1 and CDR2 (germline): MNHEY, SVGAGI. CDR3 length: 15 amino acids. CDR3 protein: CASSYSISNYYEQYF. The DNA for the CDR3 is TGTGCCAGCAGTTACTCGATTTCCAATTACTACGAGCAGTACTTC.